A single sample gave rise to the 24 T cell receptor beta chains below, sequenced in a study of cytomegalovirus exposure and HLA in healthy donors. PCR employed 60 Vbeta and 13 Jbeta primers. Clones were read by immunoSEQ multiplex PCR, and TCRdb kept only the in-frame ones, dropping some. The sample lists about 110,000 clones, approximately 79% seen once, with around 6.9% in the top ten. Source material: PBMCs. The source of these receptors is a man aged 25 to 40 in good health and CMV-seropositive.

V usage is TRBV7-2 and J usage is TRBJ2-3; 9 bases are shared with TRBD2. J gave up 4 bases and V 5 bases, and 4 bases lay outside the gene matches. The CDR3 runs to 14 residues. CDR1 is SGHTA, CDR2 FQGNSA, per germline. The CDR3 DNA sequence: TGTGCCAGCAGCCCTAGCGGGGCGGCAGATACGCAGTATTTT. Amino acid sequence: CASSPSGAADTQYF. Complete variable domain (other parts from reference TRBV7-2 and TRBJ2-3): GAGVSQSPSNKVTEKGKDVELRCDPISGHTALYWYRQSLGQGLEFLIYFQGNSAPDKSGLPSDRFSAERTGGSVSTLTIQRTQQEDSAVYLCASSPSGAADTQYFGPGTRLTVL.

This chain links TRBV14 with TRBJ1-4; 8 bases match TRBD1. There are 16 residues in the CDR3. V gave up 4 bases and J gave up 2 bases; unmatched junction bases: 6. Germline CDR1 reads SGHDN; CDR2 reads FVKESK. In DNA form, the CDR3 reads TGTGCCAGCAGCCGAGGACAGGGAGGTACTAATGAAAAACTGTTTTTT. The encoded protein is CASSRGQGGTNEKLFF.

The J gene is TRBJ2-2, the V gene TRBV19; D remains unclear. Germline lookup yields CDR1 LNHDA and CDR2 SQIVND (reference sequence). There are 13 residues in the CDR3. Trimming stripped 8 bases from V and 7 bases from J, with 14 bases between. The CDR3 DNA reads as TGTGCCAGTTCACAAAGTCCTAGCGGGGAGCTGTTTTTT. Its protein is CASSQSPSGELFF.

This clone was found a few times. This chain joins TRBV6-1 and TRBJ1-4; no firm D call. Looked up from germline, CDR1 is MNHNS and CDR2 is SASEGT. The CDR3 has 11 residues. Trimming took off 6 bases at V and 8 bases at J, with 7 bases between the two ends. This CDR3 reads CASSEQEKLFF. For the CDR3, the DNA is TGTGCCAGCAGCGAACAAGAAAAACTGTTTTTT.

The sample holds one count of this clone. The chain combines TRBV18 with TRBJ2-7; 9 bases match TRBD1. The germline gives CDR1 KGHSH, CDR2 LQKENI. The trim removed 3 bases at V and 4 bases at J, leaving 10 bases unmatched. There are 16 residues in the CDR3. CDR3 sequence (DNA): TGTGCCAGCTCACCGTCCCCCGGGACAGGGTCGTACGAGCAGTACTTC. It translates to CASSPSPGTGSYEQYF.

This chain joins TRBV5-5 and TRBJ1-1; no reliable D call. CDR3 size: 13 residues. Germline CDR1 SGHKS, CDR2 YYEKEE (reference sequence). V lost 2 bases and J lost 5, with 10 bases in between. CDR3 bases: TGTGCCAGCAGCTTTTCCCCCCAGACTGAAGCTTTCTTT. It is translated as CASSFSPQTEAFF.

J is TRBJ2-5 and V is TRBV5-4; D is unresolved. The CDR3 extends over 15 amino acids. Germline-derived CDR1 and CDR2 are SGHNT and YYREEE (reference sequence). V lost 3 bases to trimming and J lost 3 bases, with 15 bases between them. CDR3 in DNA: TGTGCCAGCAGCTCCCCCGGGTTACTCGAAGAGACCCAGTACTTC. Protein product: CASSSPGLLEETQYF. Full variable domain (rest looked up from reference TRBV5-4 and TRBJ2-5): ETGVTQSPTHLIKTRGQQVTLRCSSQSGHNTVSWYQQALGQGPQFIFQYYREEENGRGNFPPRFSGLQFPNYSSELNVNALELDDSALYLCASSSPGLLEETQYFGPGTRLLVL.

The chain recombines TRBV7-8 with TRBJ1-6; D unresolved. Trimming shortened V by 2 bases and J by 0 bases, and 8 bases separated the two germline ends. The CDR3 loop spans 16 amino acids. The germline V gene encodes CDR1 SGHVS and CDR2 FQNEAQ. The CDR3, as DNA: TGTGCCAGCAGCTTATATAGCAGCTCCTATAATTCACCCCTCCACTTT. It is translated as CASSLYSSSYNSPLHF.

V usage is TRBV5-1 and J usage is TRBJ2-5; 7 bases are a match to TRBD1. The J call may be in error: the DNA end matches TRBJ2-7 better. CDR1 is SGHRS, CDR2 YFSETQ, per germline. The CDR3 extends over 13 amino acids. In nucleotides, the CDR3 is TGCGCCAGCAGCACGCGACAGGGTACCGAGCAGTACTTC. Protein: CASSTRQGTEQYF.

The CDR3: CASSQTAASLGGYTF. The CDR3 nucleotides are TGCGCCAGCAGCCAAACGGCGGCTTCCCTCGGTGGCTACACCTTC. The V call is TRBV4-1, the J call TRBJ1-2; D is ambiguous. V gave up 2 bases and J gave up 7 bases, with 17 bases separating them. This CDR3 is 15 amino acids long. CDR1 MGHRA and CDR2 YSYEKL come from the germline V gene.

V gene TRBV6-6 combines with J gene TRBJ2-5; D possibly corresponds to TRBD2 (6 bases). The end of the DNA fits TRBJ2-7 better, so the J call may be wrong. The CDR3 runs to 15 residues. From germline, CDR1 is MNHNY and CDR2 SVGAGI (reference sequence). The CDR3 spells CASSYDRGLSDEQYF. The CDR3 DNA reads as TGTGCCAGCAGTTACGATCGGGGACTCAGTGACGAGCAGTACTTC.

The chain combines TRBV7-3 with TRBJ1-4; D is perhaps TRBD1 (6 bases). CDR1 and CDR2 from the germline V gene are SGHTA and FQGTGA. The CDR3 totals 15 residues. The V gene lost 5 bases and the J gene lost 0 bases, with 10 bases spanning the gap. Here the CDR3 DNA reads TGTGCCAGCAGCCCCACAGGGACAACTAATGAAAAACTGTTTTTT. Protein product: CASSPTGTTNEKLFF.

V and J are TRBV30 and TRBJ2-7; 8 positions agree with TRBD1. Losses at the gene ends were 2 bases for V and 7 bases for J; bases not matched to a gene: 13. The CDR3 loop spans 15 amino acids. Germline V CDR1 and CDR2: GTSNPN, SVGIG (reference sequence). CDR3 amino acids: CAWSQGTGGPREQYF. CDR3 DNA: TGTGCCTGGAGTCAGGGGACAGGAGGCCCTCGAGAGCAGTACTTC. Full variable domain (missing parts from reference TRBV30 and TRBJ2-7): SQTIHQWPATLVQPVGSPLSLECTVEGTSNPNLYWYRQAAGRGLQLLFYSVGIGQISSEVPQNLSASRPQDRQFILSSKKLLLSDSGFYLCAWSQGTGGPREQYFGPGTRLTVT.

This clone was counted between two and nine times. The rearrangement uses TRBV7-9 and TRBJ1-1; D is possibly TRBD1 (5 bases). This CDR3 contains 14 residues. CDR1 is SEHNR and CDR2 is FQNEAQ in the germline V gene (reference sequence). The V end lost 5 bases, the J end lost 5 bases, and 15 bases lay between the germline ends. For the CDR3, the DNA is TGTGCCAGCAGCCTCAGGGAAGGGAGGACTGAAGCTTTCTTT. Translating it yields CASSLREGRTEAFF.

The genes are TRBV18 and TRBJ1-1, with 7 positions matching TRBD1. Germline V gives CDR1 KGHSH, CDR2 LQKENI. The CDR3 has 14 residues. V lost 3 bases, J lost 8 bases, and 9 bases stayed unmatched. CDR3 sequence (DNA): TGTGCCAGCTCACCCTACCTCCAGGGGGGCGAAGCTTTCTTT. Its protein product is CASSPYLQGGEAFF.

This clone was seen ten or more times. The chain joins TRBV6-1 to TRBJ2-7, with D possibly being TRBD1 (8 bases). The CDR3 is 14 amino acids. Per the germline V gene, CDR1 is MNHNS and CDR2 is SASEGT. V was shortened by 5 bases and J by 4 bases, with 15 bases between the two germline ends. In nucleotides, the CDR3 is TGTGCCAGCAGTTCGACAGGGGAGGGATACGAGCAGTACTTC. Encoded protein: CASSSTGEGYEQYF.

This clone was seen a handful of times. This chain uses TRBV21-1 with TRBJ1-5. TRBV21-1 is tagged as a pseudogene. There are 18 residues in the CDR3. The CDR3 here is CASSKARDSTSPNQPQHF. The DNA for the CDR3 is TGTGCCAGCAGCAAAGCGAGGGACTCAACCTCTCCAAATCAGCCCCAGCATTTT.

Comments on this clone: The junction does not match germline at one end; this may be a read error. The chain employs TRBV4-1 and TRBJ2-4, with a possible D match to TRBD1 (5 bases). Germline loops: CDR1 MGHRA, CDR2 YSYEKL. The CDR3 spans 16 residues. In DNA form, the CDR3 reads TGCGCCAGCAGCCAAGGACAGTTCGTTGCCAAAAACATTCGGTACTTC. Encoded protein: CASSQGQFVAKNIRYF.

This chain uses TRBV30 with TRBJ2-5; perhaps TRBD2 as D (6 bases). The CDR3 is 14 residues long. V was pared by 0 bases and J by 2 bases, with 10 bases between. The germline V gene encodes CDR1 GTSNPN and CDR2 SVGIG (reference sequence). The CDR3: CAWSVVRGQETQYF. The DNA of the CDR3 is TGTGCCTGGAGTGTAGTGCGGGGACAAGAGACCCAGTACTTC.

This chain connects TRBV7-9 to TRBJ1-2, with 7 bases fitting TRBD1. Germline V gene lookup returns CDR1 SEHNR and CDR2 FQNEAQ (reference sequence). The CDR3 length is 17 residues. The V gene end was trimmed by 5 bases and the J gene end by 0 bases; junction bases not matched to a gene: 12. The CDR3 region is CASSPDKDRPSNYGYTF. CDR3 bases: TGTGCCAGCAGCCCTGACAAGGACAGGCCATCTAACTATGGCTACACCTTC. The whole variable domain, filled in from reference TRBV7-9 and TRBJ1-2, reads DTGVSQNPRHKITKRGQNVTFRCDPISEHNRLYWYRQTLGQGPEFLTYFQNEAQLEKSRLLSDRFSAERPKGSFSTLEIQRTEQGDSAMYLCASSPDKDRPSNYGYTFGSGTRLTVV.

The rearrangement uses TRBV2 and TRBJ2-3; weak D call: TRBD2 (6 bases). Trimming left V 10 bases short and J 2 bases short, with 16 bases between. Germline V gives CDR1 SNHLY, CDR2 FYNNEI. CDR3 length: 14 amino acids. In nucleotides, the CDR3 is TGTGCCACCGGGTTGGGGACTTACACAGATACGCAGTATTTT. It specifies CATGLGTYTDTQYF.

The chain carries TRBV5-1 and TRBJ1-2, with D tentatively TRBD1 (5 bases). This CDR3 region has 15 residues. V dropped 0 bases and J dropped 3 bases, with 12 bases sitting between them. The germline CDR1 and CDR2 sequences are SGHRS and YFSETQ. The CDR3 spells CASSLAAGLDYGYTF. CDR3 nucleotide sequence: TGCGCCAGCAGCTTGGCCGCAGGGTTGGACTATGGCTACACCTTC.

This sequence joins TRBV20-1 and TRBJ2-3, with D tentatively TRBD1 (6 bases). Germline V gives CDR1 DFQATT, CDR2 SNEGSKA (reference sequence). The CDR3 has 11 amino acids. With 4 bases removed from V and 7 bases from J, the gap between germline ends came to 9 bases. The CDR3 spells CSANRDHTQYF. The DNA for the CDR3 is TGCAGTGCTAACAGGGACCATACGCAGTATTTT.

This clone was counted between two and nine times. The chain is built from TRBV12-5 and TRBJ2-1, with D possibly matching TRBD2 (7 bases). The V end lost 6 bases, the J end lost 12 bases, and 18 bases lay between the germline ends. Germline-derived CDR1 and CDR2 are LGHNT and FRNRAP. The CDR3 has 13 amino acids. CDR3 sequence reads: CASGSKGGAGQFF. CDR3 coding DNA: TGTGCTAGTGGGAGTAAAGGGGGGGCCGGGCAGTTCTTC.